Presented here are 14 T cell receptor beta chains from one specimen sequenced in a study of blood T cell repertoires in COVID-19 (dated by TCRdb to 2018 to 2020). The method behind the library was the immunoSEQ multiplex PCR assay. Not all clones reach the TCRdb copy of this immuneACCESS table, which keeps in-frame sequences only. Checked studies attribute under half of the gap to unresolved V genes and leave the rest unexplained. The sample contains roughly 250,000 clones, around 89% of them found a single time. Around 10% of the sample is held by the ten biggest clonotypes. Sequencing was carried out using PBMCs or T cells enriched from blood (not recorded which). The receptors derive from a man aged 40-49 years who had recovered from COVID-19.

The chain employs TRBV12-3 or TRBV12-4 and TRBJ2-7, with a tentative D call TRBD2 (5 bases). The CDR3 is 11 residues long. The V gene lost 9 bases and the J gene lost 9 bases, with 15 bases spanning the gap. Here the CDR3 DNA reads TGTGCCAGGGGAGTCCCATATCGGCAGTACTTC. Translated, it gives CARGVPYRQYF.

V gene TRBV28 combines with J gene TRBJ2-3; 7 bases are shared with TRBD2. Germline V gene lookup returns CDR1 MDHEN and CDR2 SYDVKM. V shed 5 bases, J shed 2 bases, and the junction held 10 bases outside the gene matches. This CDR3 spans 16 amino acids. The CDR3 loop is CASSLLGGGNTDTQYF. In nucleotides, the CDR3 is TGTGCCAGCAGTCTTCTCGGCGGGGGTAACACAGATACGCAGTATTTT.

This clone showed up just once. The chain couples TRBV3-1 (or the pseudogene TRBV3-2) to TRBJ2-2, with a possible D match to TRBD1 (5 bases). CDR3 length: 13 amino acids. Per the germline V gene, CDR1 is LGHDT and CDR2 is YNNKEL (reference sequence). The ends were cut back, 11 bases at V and 2 bases at J, with 12 bases in the middle. CDR3: CAVKTGNTGELFF. CDR3 in DNA: TGTGCCGTCAAAACAGGAAACACCGGGGAGCTGTTTTTT.

V and J are TRBV3-1 (or the pseudogene TRBV3-2) and TRBJ1-2, with 7 nucleotides matching TRBD1. This CDR3 spans 15 amino acids. Germline lookup yields CDR1 LGHDT and CDR2 YNNKEL (reference sequence). V shed 8 bases, J shed 5 bases, and the junction held 14 bases outside the gene matches. As DNA, the CDR3 is TGTGCCAGCTCTCCGCCGGGTAGGGGGCTGTATGGCTACACCTTC. Its protein product is CASSPPGRGLYGYTF.

V and J are TRBV5-1 and TRBJ2-1; D perhaps matches TRBD1 (6 bases). Germline CDR1 is SGHRS and CDR2 is YFSETQ. This CDR3 contains 14 residues. The ends were cut back, 1 base at V and 5 bases at J, with 10 bases in the middle. CDR3 region: CASSLSGQNNEQFF. Here the CDR3 DNA reads TGCGCCAGCAGCTTGTCTGGACAGAACAATGAGCAGTTCTTC.

The chain uses TRBV6-2 or TRBV6-3 and TRBJ2-1; the match to TRBD2 covers 12 bases. Germline V gene sequence: CDR1 MNHEY, CDR2 SVGEGT. Germline trimming cut 3 bases from V and 14 bases from J; bases unmatched to any gene: 14. This CDR3 has 16 residues. CDR3 region: CASSYTPRLAGEKKFF. In DNA form, the CDR3 reads TGTGCCAGCAGTTATACCCCCCGACTAGCGGGAGAGAAGAAGTTCTTC.

The rearrangement joins TRBV5-4 to TRBJ2-2; D is ambiguous. Germline V gene lookup returns CDR1 SGHNT and CDR2 YYREEE (reference sequence). This CDR3 is 12 amino acids long. V lost 0 bases, J lost 7 bases, and 4 bases lay in between. For the CDR3, the DNA is TGTGCCAGCAGCTTGGGTATCGGGGAGCTGTTTTTT. Residues: CASSLGIGELFF.

The chain has TRBV7-9 and TRBJ2-7, with 7 bases lining up with TRBD1. Germline assignment: CDR1 SEHNR and CDR2 FQNEAQ (reference sequence). CDR3 length: 11 residues. V shed 5 bases, J shed 13 bases, and the junction held 8 bases outside the gene matches. In nucleotides, the CDR3 is TGTGCCAGCAGCACCGACAGGGATCTTTACTTC. This gives the protein CASSTDRDLYF.

About this clone itself: This specimen includes other DNA sequences encoding the same CDR3. This chain connects TRBV12-3 or TRBV12-4 to TRBJ2-1; TRBD2 is a possible D gene (6 bases). The CDR3 consists of 13 residues. V lost 0 bases and J lost 6, with 6 bases in between. CDR3 region: CASSLAGGNEQFF. The CDR3 DNA reads as TGTGCCAGCAGTTTAGCGGGGGGCAATGAGCAGTTCTTC.

The chain carries TRBV29-1 and TRBJ1-1; D is unclear. Looked up from germline, CDR1 is SQVTM and CDR2 is ANQGSEA. V was cut by 5 bases and J by 1 base, with 11 bases left in between. CDR3 length: 13 residues. The CDR3 DNA reads TGCAGCGTTAATAGTCCAGGGAACACTGAAGCTTTCTTT. Protein: CSVNSPGNTEAFF.

The chain has TRBV6-1 and TRBJ1-2; 7 bases agree with TRBD1. Germline V gene data show CDR1 as MNHNS and CDR2 as SASEGT. The V and J ends lost 3 bases and 8 bases, in that order; junction bases with no gene match: 21. This CDR3 has 18 residues. The CDR3 nucleotides are TGTGCCAGCAGTGAGAACCCTTTACGACAGGGACAAAGGTTAGGCTACACCTTC. This gives the protein CASSENPLRQGQRLGYTF.

This CDR3 reads CASSQDYGDYGNTIYF. DNA of the CDR3: TGCGCCAGCAGCCAAGATTATGGGGACTATGGAAACACCATATATTTT. The chain has TRBV4-3 and TRBJ1-3; D is perhaps TRBD1 (5 bases). Germline V lookup: CDR1 LGHNA, CDR2 YSLEER. CDR3 size: 16 residues. Trimming stripped 0 bases from V and 3 bases from J, with 12 bases between.

V and J are TRBV4-3 and TRBJ2-7; D is perhaps TRBD2 (6 bases). This CDR3 has 17 amino acids. V lost 2 bases, J lost 7 bases, and 24 bases lay in between. The germline V gene encodes CDR1 LGHNA and CDR2 YSLEER. CDR3 bases: TGCGCCAGCAGCCAATCCTGGCGGGAATTTACCCCTCTAGAGCAGTACTTC. This sequence encodes CASSQSWREFTPLEQYF.

The rearrangement joins TRBV7-9 to TRBJ2-7; 10 bases match TRBD1. Germline CDR1 SEHNR, CDR2 FQNEAQ (reference sequence). V shed 5 bases and J 4 bases; nucleotides not matched to a gene: 8. The CDR3 contains 15 residues. The CDR3 region is CASSADRDRGYEQYF. The CDR3 DNA reads TGTGCCAGCAGCGCGGACCGGGACAGGGGATACGAGCAGTACTTC.